This TCR beta chain was obtained from a study of cytomegalovirus exposure and HLA in healthy donors. Overall study context: Of about 400 genotyped donors, roughly 80% clustered with self-reported Caucasian donors. Study conclusions and caveats: It was reported that TCR beta sequences correctly inferred the HLA-A and HLA-B alleles for most subjects.

On this clone itself: The antigen remains undetermined.

The PCR was carried out with 60 Vbeta primers and 13 Jbeta primers. TCRdb's table, derived via immunoSEQ multiplex PCR, lists solely in-frame clones and lacks some. The sample carries approximately 120,000 clones, 77% recorded once. The TCR comes from a woman aged 40 to 50 in good health and CMV-seropositive. Sequenced material: PBMCs.

CDR3 sequence reads: CASRLSGQGNSPLHF. The DNA of the CDR3 is TGTGCCAGCAGACTTTCGGGACAGGGAAATTCACCCCTCCACTTT. This rearrangement joins TRBV5-4 to TRBJ1-6; 9 nucleotides align to TRBD1. This CDR3 spans 15 amino acids. J lost 7 bases, V lost 5 bases, and 7 bases had no gene match. Germline V gene data show CDR1 as SGHNT and CDR2 as YYREEE (reference sequence).